This T cell receptor (beta chain) originates from a study of regulatory T cells in long-lasting Graves disease. General study results and limits: Accuracy was possibly reduced by small sample size. The number of shared public clonotypes was higher in persistent patients (roughly 2,800) than new patients (around 960).

This clonotype was recorded at least ten times. Its antigen is not known. This sample's time point: newly diagnosed GD, antithyroid drugs for less than 3 months. Isolated PBMC RNA provided the starting material for the TCR library. Collection of peripheral blood (about 10 milliliters) was done using EDTA tubes. To make TCR beta libraries, researchers used iRepertoire HTBI primers and Arm-PCR of CDR3 regions. TCRdb processed the multiplex PCR reads anew with MiXCR; each CDR3 protein has one entry. The sample shows 550,000 to 650,000 distinct CDR3 sequences, 16% of them seen only once. These records were also assigned to another study, of T cells in Graves' hyperthyroidism and ophthalmopathy.

The TCR was taken from a man aged 18 to 29 with Graves disease. The material was peripheral blood mononuclear cells (PBMCs), obtained at new diagnosis, from a patient treated with antithyroid drugs.

The CDR3 loop is CASRMEVRSEKLFF. CDR3 in DNA: TGTGCCAGCAGAATGGAGGTCAGGAGTGAAAAACTGTTTTTT. This chain joins TRBV12-3 or TRBV12-4 and TRBJ1-4; D gene unclear. V was cut by 6 bases and J by 7 bases, with 15 bases left in between. The length of the CDR3 is 14 residues.